Below, 22 T cell receptor beta chains from the same sample are listed, as sequenced in a study of blood T cell repertoires in COVID-19. Data came from immunoSEQ multiplex PCR; TCRdb stores just in-frame clones and leaves some out. The profile shows 150,000 to 200,000 clones, about four fifths of them singletons. Sequenced sample: peripheral blood. The receptors were gathered from a man between 65 and 85 years old who had recovered from COVID-19.

The sample holds one count of this clone. The chain uses TRBV12-5 and TRBJ2-7, with D maybe TRBD1 (6 bases). The germline V gene has CDR1 LGHNT and CDR2 FRNRAP. Trimming pared 6 bases from V and 4 bases from J, leaving 16 bases between. The CDR3 has 14 amino acids. In DNA, the CDR3 is TGTGCTAGTGGACAACGGACAGAAATTTACGAGCAGTACTTC. It is translated as CASGQRTEIYEQYF.

This clone showed up just a few times. The chain is built from TRBV7-8 and TRBJ1-6, with 7 bases lining up with TRBD1. V lost 4 bases to trimming and J lost 11 bases; unmatched junction nucleotides: 11. CDR3 length: 15 amino acids. CDR1 and CDR2 (germline): SGHVS, FQNEAQ. The CDR3, as DNA: TGTGCCAGCAGCTCCCTGGAACAGGGGTTGGCACCCCTCCACTTT. Translating gives CASSSLEQGLAPLHF.

The rearrangement joins TRBV24-1 to TRBJ2-1; D gene uncertain. Germline V gene lookup returns CDR1 KGHDR and CDR2 SFDVKD. The CDR3 totals 11 residues. Trimming pared 4 bases from V and 7 bases from J, leaving 4 bases between. CDR3 DNA: TGTGCCACCAGTGACAAAAATGAGCAGTTCTTC. Protein: CATSDKNEQFF.

The rearrangement joins TRBV2 to TRBJ2-1, with 10 bases that match TRBD2. CDR3 length: 13 residues. After removal of 2 bases from V and 11 bases from J, the junction contained 3 bases not matched to a gene. Germline CDR1 and CDR2: SNHLY and FYNNEI. Written as DNA, the CDR3 is TGTGCCAGCAGTGAACTAGCGGGGGCCCAGCAGTTCTTC. Protein: CASSELAGAQQFF.

V and J are TRBV5-1 and TRBJ1-1, with 10 bases aligning to TRBD1. Trimming took 2 bases from V and 3 from J; bases not matched to a gene: 10. Germline V gives CDR1 SGHRS, CDR2 YFSETQ. The CDR3 runs 17 residues. The CDR3 DNA follows: TGCGCCAGCAGCTTAATTCCGGGACAGGGGAGGTACACTGAAGCTTTCTTT. The encoded protein is CASSLIPGQGRYTEAFF.

The chain couples TRBV5-1 to TRBJ2-3; D gene unclear. Germline CDR1 reads SGHRS; CDR2 reads YFSETQ. V gave up 0 bases and J gave up 4 bases, with 6 bases separating them. This CDR3 contains 13 residues. The CDR3 protein is CASSLAGADTQYF. The CDR3 region has the DNA TGCGCCAGCAGCTTGGCGGGTGCAGATACGCAGTATTTT.

The chain has TRBV9 and TRBJ1-5; D may be TRBD1 (5 bases). V shed 1 base and J shed 4 bases, with 9 bases lying between them. The CDR3 contains 14 residues. CDR1 is SGDLS and CDR2 is YYNGEE in the germline V gene. This CDR3 reads CASSVTGGNQPQHF. The CDR3 nucleotides are TGTGCCAGCAGCGTAACGGGGGGGAATCAGCCCCAGCATTTT.

V usage is TRBV4-1 and J usage is TRBJ2-1; no clear D. This CDR3 comprises 16 residues. CDR1 MGHRA and CDR2 YSYEKL come from the germline V gene. The germline V and J ends were trimmed by 4 bases and 0 bases, with 13 bases remaining between them. The CDR3 DNA is TGCGCCAGCAGCCTAGAAGCGACGAGCTCCTACAATGAGCAGTTCTTC. Residues: CASSLEATSSYNEQFF.

The chain uses TRBV7-8 and TRBJ1-2; weak D call: TRBD1 (6 bases). The V end was cut by 1 base, the J end by 7 bases, with 10 bases between. Germline loops: CDR1 SGHVS, CDR2 FQNEAQ. The CDR3 runs 13 residues. As DNA, the CDR3 is TGTGCCAGCAGCTTAGACAGGGCCTCTGGCTACACCTTC. This translates into CASSLDRASGYTF.

V is TRBV5-8 and J is TRBJ2-1; D may be TRBD1 (6 bases). Trimming left V 2 bases short and J 5 bases short, with 8 bases between. CDR3 length: 13 residues. Germline V gene lookup returns CDR1 SGHTS and CDR2 YDEGEE. CDR3 coding DNA: TGTGCCAGCAGCTTAACAGGGAACAATGAGCAGTTCTTC. As protein: CASSLTGNNEQFF. The full variable domain, with the rest looked up from reference TRBV5-8 and TRBJ2-1, is EAGVTQSPTHLIKTRGQQATLRCSPISGHTSVYWYQQALGLGLQFLLWYDEGEERNRGNFPPRFSGRQFPNYSSELNVNALELEDSALYLCASSLTGNNEQFFGPGTRLTVL.

The chain links TRBV28 to TRBJ2-7; TRBD1 aligns across 9 bases. V gave up 5 bases and J gave up 3 bases; unmatched junction bases: 5. Germline CDR1 is MDHEN and CDR2 is SYDVKM. The CDR3 contains 14 residues. In nucleotides, the CDR3 is TGTGCCAGCAGTCGGACAGGGGCCCGCTACGAGCAGTACTTC. Protein sequence: CASSRTGARYEQYF.

The V call is TRBV6-6, the J call TRBJ2-7; 9 bases align to TRBD2. The germline V gene has CDR1 MNHNY and CDR2 SVGAGI (reference sequence). CDR3 length equals 16 residues. V was clipped by 2 bases and J by 6 bases; unmatched bases: 11. CDR3 protein: CASSYRQREEWGEQYF. The DNA of the CDR3 is TGTGCCAGCAGTTACCGGCAGCGGGAGGAGTGGGGCGAGCAGTACTTC.

The chain employs TRBV19 and TRBJ2-1; maybe TRBD1 (5 bases). Trimming took off 1 base at V and 9 bases at J, with 10 bases between the two ends. CDR1 and CDR2 from the germline V gene are LNHDA and SQIVND (reference sequence). The CDR3 covers 13 residues. The chain's CDR3 is CASSIGSGFEQFF. The CDR3 DNA reads TGTGCCAGTAGTATAGGTTCAGGGTTTGAGCAGTTCTTC.

This chain joins TRBV2 and TRBJ1-2; a possible D gene is TRBD1 (6 bases). Trimming pared 4 bases from V and 6 bases from J, leaving 15 bases between. The CDR3 totals 14 residues. CDR1 and CDR2 from the germline V gene are SNHLY and FYNNEI. CDR3 sequence: CASSANRGGDGYTF. CDR3 nucleotide sequence: TGTGCCAGCAGTGCAAACCGAGGGGGGGATGGCTACACCTTC.

In its sample, this clone was seen once. V and J are TRBV6-5 and TRBJ1-1; a possible D gene is TRBD1 (6 bases). The CDR3 has 13 residues. The germline V and J ends were trimmed by 7 bases and 5 bases, with 14 bases remaining between them. The germline V gene has CDR1 MNHEY and CDR2 SVGAGI. CDR3: CASKTTGKTEAFF. CDR3 bases: TGTGCCAGCAAGACAACAGGGAAAACTGAAGCTTTCTTT.

This clone is a singleton in its sample. J is TRBJ2-7 and V is TRBV6-1; tentatively, D is TRBD1 (5 bases). CDR3 length equals 14 residues. V lost 2 bases, J lost 2 bases, and 10 bases lay in between. Looked up from germline, CDR1 is MNHNS and CDR2 is SASEGT. The CDR3, as DNA: TGTGCCAGCAGTGAATTCGGACAAACCTACGAGCAGTACTTC. The encoded protein is CASSEFGQTYEQYF.

This clone was observed a handful of times. The genes are TRBV9 and TRBJ2-5; 12 bases map to TRBD1. Germline V gene data show CDR1 as SGDLS and CDR2 as YYNGEE. V lost 0 bases to trimming and J lost 4 bases; unmatched junction nucleotides: 13. The CDR3 extends over 19 amino acids. CDR3 coding DNA: TGTGCCAGCAGCGTAGGACCCCTGGGTGGGGACAGGGGGCGAGAGACCCAGTACTTC. This sequence encodes CASSVGPLGGDRGRETQYF.

This chain links TRBV3-1 (or the pseudogene TRBV3-2) with TRBJ2-1; D remains ambiguous. Trimming removed 5 bases at V and 8 bases at J, with 16 bases between. Germline V gives CDR1 LGHDT, CDR2 YNNKEL (reference sequence). The CDR3 consists of 14 residues. CDR3 in DNA: TGTGCCAGCAGCGGATGGGCCCGGTTGGATGAGCAGTTCTTC. This translates into CASSGWARLDEQFF.

This chain links TRBV10-2 with TRBJ2-2, with 12 bases that match TRBD2. Trimming cost V 6 bases and J 7 bases; bases outside gene matches: 6. The germline V gene encodes CDR1 WSHSY and CDR2 SAAADI. CDR3 length equals 15 residues. CDR3 sequence: CASRTSGSLGGELFF. CDR3 DNA: TGCGCCAGCAGGACTAGCGGGAGTCTTGGCGGGGAGCTGTTTTTT.

This chain connects TRBV20-1 to TRBJ2-1, with D perhaps TRBD2 (6 bases). CDR1 DFQATT and CDR2 SNEGSKA come from the germline V gene (reference sequence). Trimming stripped 3 bases from V and 8 bases from J, with 8 bases between. The CDR3 is 11 amino acids. CDR3 region: CSASGSYEQFF. CDR3 bases: TGCAGTGCTAGCGGGAGCTATGAGCAGTTCTTC.

The rearrangement links TRBV28 to TRBJ2-5; TRBD2 might be the D (5 bases). The CDR3 contains 11 residues. Trimming took 5 bases from V and 5 from J, leaving 6 bases between them. Germline V gives CDR1 MDHEN, CDR2 SYDVKM. As DNA, the CDR3 is TGTGCCAGCAGTGCGGGTGAGACCCAGTACTTC. This translates into CASSAGETQYF.

Worth noting for this clone: This specimen includes other DNA sequences encoding the same CDR3. The chain combines TRBV19 with TRBJ1-5; 10 bases agree with TRBD1. The CDR3 extends over 14 amino acids. CDR1 LNHDA and CDR2 SQIVND come from the germline V gene (reference sequence). V dropped 5 bases and J dropped 2; count of bases not matched to a gene: 0. The CDR3 reads CASSGTGGNQPQHF. For the CDR3, the DNA is TGTGCCAGTAGTGGGACAGGGGGCAATCAGCCCCAGCATTTT.